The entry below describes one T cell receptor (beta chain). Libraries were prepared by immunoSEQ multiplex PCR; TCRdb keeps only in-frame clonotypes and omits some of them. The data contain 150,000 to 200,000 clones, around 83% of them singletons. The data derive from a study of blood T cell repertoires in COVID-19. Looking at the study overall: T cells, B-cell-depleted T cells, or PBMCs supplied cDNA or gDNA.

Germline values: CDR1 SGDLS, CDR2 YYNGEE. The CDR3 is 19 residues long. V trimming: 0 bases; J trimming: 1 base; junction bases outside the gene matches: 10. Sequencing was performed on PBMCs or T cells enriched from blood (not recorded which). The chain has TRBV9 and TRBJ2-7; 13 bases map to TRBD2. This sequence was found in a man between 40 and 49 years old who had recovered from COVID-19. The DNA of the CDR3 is TGTGCCAGCAGCGTAGGACTAGCGGGAGGTGGGGGGCTATCCTACGAGCAGTACTTC. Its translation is CASSVGLAGGGGLSYEQYF. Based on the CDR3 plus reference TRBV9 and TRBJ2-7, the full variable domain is DSGVTQTPKHLITATGQRVTLRCSPRSGDLSVYWYQQSLDQGLQFLIQYYNGEERAKGNILERFSAQQFPDLHSELNLSSLELGDSALYFCASSVGLAGGGGLSYEQYFGPGTRLTVT.